This is a list of T cell receptor beta chains from one sample in a study of blood T cell repertoires in COVID-19. Sequencing used immunoSEQ multiplex PCR; TCRdb keeps in-frame clones, though not all of them. Among 40,000 to 50,000 clones listed, 70% to 90% were seen once. Specimen: peripheral blood. These TCRs come from a human donor in a cohort sampled during active COVID-19. Each CDR3 is given with its conserved first and last residue. The D gene is left open where the match is weak. For some rows the clone size is stated as once, few or many, or as a class when expanded; others skip it.

-	TRBV5-1	-	TRBJ1-6	TGCGCCAGCAGCTTGGAGGGAGTCACCTATAATTCACCCCTCCACTTT	CASSLEGVTYNSPLHF
-	TRBV7-2	-	TRBJ2-3	TGTGCCAGCAGCCGGAGCGGGCTTCAAACAGATACGCAGTATTTT	CASSRSGLQTDTQYF
-	TRBV5-1	-	TRBJ1-3	TGCGCCAGCAGCTTTCAGGGGAACTCTGGAAACACCATATATTTT	CASSFQGNSGNTIYF
-	TRBV4-3	TRBD1	TRBJ2-1	TGCGCCAGTGCCGGGACAGGGGTGCCCATCTCCTACAATGAGCAGTTCTTC	CASAGTGVPISYNEQFF
-	TRBV27	TRBD1	TRBJ1-4	TGTGCCAGCAGTCCTTCTCCGGACAGGTTTAATGAAAAACTGTTTTTT	CASSPSPDRFNEKLFF
-	TRBV3-1/TRBV3-2	TRBD1	TRBJ1-3	TGTGCCAGCACCAGACAGGGGAACTCTGGAAACACCATATATTTT	CASTRQGNSGNTIYF
few	TRBV11-2	TRBD2	TRBJ2-3	TGTGCCAGCAGACCCGGGACTAGCGGCCCAGCAGCGGGGACGCAGTATTTT	CASRPGTSGPAAGTQYF
-	TRBV3-1/TRBV3-2	TRBD1	TRBJ2-3	TGTGCCAGCAGCCAACAGGGGGCCCCCACAGATACGCAGTATTTT	CASSQQGAPTDTQYF
-	TRBV5-4	-	TRBJ2-7	TGTGCCAGCAGCTTGGACGGAGAGACTTACGAGCAGTACTTC	CASSLDGETYEQYF
-	TRBV7-2	TRBD1	TRBJ1-2	TGTGCCAGCAGCCAACAGAGGACAGGGACCTATGGCTACACCTTC	CASSQQRTGTYGYTF
-	TRBV20-1	-	TRBJ2-1	TGCAGTGCCCGCAACGAGTATGAGCAGTTCTTC	CSARNEYEQFF
few	TRBV7-2	-	TRBJ2-5	TGTGCCAGCGGGCGGGGACGAGGTCAAGAGACCCAGTACTTC	CASGRGRGQETQYF
once	TRBV7-9	TRBD1	TRBJ1-2	TGTGCCAGCAGCACCGGACAGGGGGACTATGGCTACACCTTC	CASSTGQGDYGYTF
-	TRBV11-2	-	TRBJ2-7	TGTGCCAGCAGCACGACCGTGGGGAGCTCCTACGAGCAGTACTTC	CASSTTVGSSYEQYF
-	TRBV29-1	TRBD1	TRBJ2-1	TGCAGCGCTGGGCAGGACAGGGTGACTGAGCAGTTCTTC	CSAGQDRVTEQFF
-	TRBV2	TRBD2	TRBJ2-5	TGTGCCAGCAGGGAGGGAGGGCCGGGAGAGACCCAGTACTTC	CASREGGPGETQYF
-	TRBV7-9	-	TRBJ2-7	TGTGCCAGCAGCTTAGGGTCGGGGGTGGCAGACTACGAGCAGTACTTC	CASSLGSGVADYEQYF
-	TRBV13	-	TRBJ2-1	TGTGCCAGCAGCCGCCGATCCCAGTCCAGCTCCTACAATGAGCAGTTCTTC	CASSRRSQSSSYNEQFF
-	TRBV5-4	-	TRBJ2-1	TGTGCCAGCTCGGGATTGAAATCCTCCAATGAGCAGTTCTTC	CASSGLKSSNEQFF
-	TRBV19	TRBD1	TRBJ1-6	TGTGCCAGTAGGGATCCCAGACAGGGGGCAGGATCACCCCTCCACTTT	CASRDPRQGAGSPLHF
-	TRBV5-1	TRBD1	TRBJ1-2	TGCGCCAGCAGCTTTAAACTCGACAGGGACGGGAATGGCTACACCTTC	CASSFKLDRDGNGYTF
-	TRBV7-9	-	TRBJ2-3	TGTGCCAGCAGCTTGGGGACTAGCACAGATACGCAGTATTTT	CASSLGTSTDTQYF
-	TRBV30	-	TRBJ2-7	TGTGCCTGGAGTGCCTCGACAGGGAGGTACGAGCAGTACTTC	CAWSASTGRYEQYF
-	TRBV7-9	-	TRBJ1-1	TGTGCCAGCAGCTTACGCGGGGCCGGTACTGAAGCTTTCTTT	CASSLRGAGTEAFF
-	TRBV5-1	TRBD2	TRBJ2-5	TGCGCCAGCAGCTTCACCGGGACTAGCGGACCGATTGGGGAGACCCAGTACTTC	CASSFTGTSGPIGETQYF
-	TRBV30	TRBD1	TRBJ1-5	TGTGCCTGGAGTCCCCGGGACAGGACGAATCAGCCCCAGCATTTT	CAWSPRDRTNQPQHF
-	TRBV5-1	TRBD2	TRBJ2-1	TGCGCCAGCAGCTTAACCGGGACTAGCGGCTACAATGAGCAGTTCTTC	CASSLTGTSGYNEQFF
-	TRBV5-1	-	TRBJ2-5	TGCGCCAGCACCGACCAAGAGACCCAGTACTTC	CASTDQETQYF
-	TRBV30	-	TRBJ1-4	TGTGCTTGGAGGACAGCACCTAATGAAAAACTGTTTTTT	CAWRTAPNEKLFF
-	TRBV5-5	-	TRBJ1-2	TGTGCCAGCAGCTGGGGGGGCCCCATGCAGAACTATGGCTACACCTTC	CASSWGGPMQNYGYTF
-	TRBV10-3	-	TRBJ2-2	TGTGCCATAGGACAAGATAACACCGGGGAGCTGTTTTTT	CAIGQDNTGELFF
-	TRBV7-8	TRBD1	TRBJ2-3	TGTGCCAGCAGCTTAGGACAGGGTCGAACAGATACGCAGTATTTT	CASSLGQGRTDTQYF
-	TRBV5-4	TRBD1	TRBJ2-1	TGTGCCAGCAGCTTGTGGCAGGGGGACTACAATGAGCAGTTCTTC	CASSLWQGDYNEQFF
-	TRBV7-3	TRBD2	TRBJ2-3	TGTGCCAGCAGCTTAGCGGGGGGAAGGGATACGCAGTATTTT	CASSLAGGRDTQYF
-	TRBV19	TRBD2	TRBJ2-1	TGTGCCAATACCGGGGGACTAGCGGCCTACAATGAGCAGTTCTTC	CANTGGLAAYNEQFF
-	TRBV4-1	-	TRBJ2-3	TGCGCCAGCAGCCGAAACAGGGGGGGGAGCACAGATACGCAGTATTTT	CASSRNRGGSTDTQYF
-	TRBV6-6	TRBD1	TRBJ2-5	TGTGCCACTTATAACAGGGGGTATGTTCAAGAGACCCAGTACTTC	CATYNRGYVQETQYF
-	TRBV6-2/TRBV6-3	TRBD2	TRBJ2-1	TGTGCCAGCAGTCCCTCTGGACTAGCGGGCCACAATGAGCAGTTCTTC	CASSPSGLAGHNEQFF
-	TRBV7-9	TRBD1	TRBJ2-4	TGTGCCAGCAGCTTACCGGGGACAGGGAGTGGAAACATTCAGTACTTC	CASSLPGTGSGNIQYF
medium-sized	TRBV6-2/TRBV6-3	-	TRBJ2-1	TGTGCCAGCAGTTACTCGTCCCCTCGCGGGATCTACAATGAGCAGTTCTTC	CASSYSSPRGIYNEQFF
-	TRBV4-1	TRBD1	TRBJ1-2	TGCGCCAGCAGCCAAGTCGAGACAGGGGGCTATGGCTACACCTTC	CASSQVETGGYGYTF
-	TRBV5-1	-	TRBJ2-2	TGCGCCAGCAGCTCCGGGAACACCGGGGAGCTGTTTTTT	CASSSGNTGELFF
-	TRBV27	-	TRBJ1-3	TGTGCCAGCAGTTTGGGCCGACCGCACTCTGGAAACACCATATATTTT	CASSLGRPHSGNTIYF
-	TRBV10-3	-	TRBJ1-1	TGTGCCATCAGTGACGAGGGGAACACTGAAGCTTTCTTT	CAISDEGNTEAFF
-	TRBV2	TRBD2	TRBJ2-7	TGTGCCAGCAGTCTAAGCGGGGGGAACTCCTACGAGCAGTACTTC	CASSLSGGNSYEQYF
-	TRBV9	-	TRBJ2-3	TGTGCCAGCAGCAGGACTCCTAGCACAGATACGCAGTATTTT	CASSRTPSTDTQYF
once	TRBV7-8	-	TRBJ2-5	TGTGCCAGCAGCTTATACGGAAAGGGGAAGCACCAAGAGACCCAGTACTTC	CASSLYGKGKHQETQYF
-	TRBV2	-	TRBJ2-5	TGTGCCAGCAGTGAAACTAGCAGACAAGGGACCCAGTACTTC	CASSETSRQGTQYF
few	TRBV30	TRBD1	TRBJ1-5	TGTGCCTGGAGTGTTGGGGACTTCCAGGGGGCTTTGAATCAGCCCCAGCATTTT	CAWSVGDFQGALNQPQHF
-	TRBV18	-	TRBJ2-5	TGTGCCAGCTCACCGGCACACGAAGAGACCCAGTACTTC	CASSPAHEETQYF
once	TRBV5-6	-	TRBJ1-1	TGTGCCAGCAGCTTACGAGGAATCAACACTGAAGCTTTCTTT	CASSLRGINTEAFF
-	TRBV28	TRBD2	TRBJ2-7	TGTGCCAGCAGGCGGGAGCCGAGAGAGCAGTACTTC	CASRREPREQYF
-	TRBV19	-	TRBJ2-4	TGTGCCAGTGCACTAGTGGCCAAAAACATTCAGTACTTC	CASALVAKNIQYF
-	TRBV27	-	TRBJ1-5	TGTGCCAGCAGTTCAAAAGCGGGACTCAATCAGCCCCAGCATTTT	CASSSKAGLNQPQHF
-	TRBV10-2	-	TRBJ1-1	TGCGCCAGCAGTTCAGGGCCCACTGAAGCTTTCTTT	CASSSGPTEAFF
-	TRBV6-1	-	TRBJ1-5	TGTGCCAGCAGTGAAGCGCGGGCTTACCTATCGGGCAATCAGCCCCAGCATTTT	CASSEARAYLSGNQPQHF
-	TRBV15	TRBD1	TRBJ2-5	TGTGCCACCAGCAGAGTGACAGGGGAGACCCAGTACTTC	CATSRVTGETQYF
-	TRBV18	TRBD1	TRBJ1-6	TGTGCCAGCTCACCACTGGTTCCGGGACAGGGAGATTCACCCCTCCACTTT	CASSPLVPGQGDSPLHF
-	TRBV5-8	-	TRBJ2-2	TGTGCCAGCAGCTTTCAGAGGGTGAACACCGGGGAGCTGTTTTTT	CASSFQRVNTGELFF
medium-sized	TRBV2	-	TRBJ1-5	TGTGCCAGCAGCTTCAGCACTGCGGGGGGCAATCAGCCCCAGCATTTT	CASSFSTAGGNQPQHF